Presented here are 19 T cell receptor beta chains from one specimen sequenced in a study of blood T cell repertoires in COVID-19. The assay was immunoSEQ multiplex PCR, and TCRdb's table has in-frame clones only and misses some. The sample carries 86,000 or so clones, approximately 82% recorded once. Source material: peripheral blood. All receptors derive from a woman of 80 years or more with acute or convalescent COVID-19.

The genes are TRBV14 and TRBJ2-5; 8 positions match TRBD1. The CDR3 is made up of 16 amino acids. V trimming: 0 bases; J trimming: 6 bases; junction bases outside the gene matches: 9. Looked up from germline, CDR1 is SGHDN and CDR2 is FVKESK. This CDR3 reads CASSQDLRTGYQTQYF. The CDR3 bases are TGTGCCAGCAGCCAAGATCTTCGGACAGGGTATCAGACCCAGTACTTC.

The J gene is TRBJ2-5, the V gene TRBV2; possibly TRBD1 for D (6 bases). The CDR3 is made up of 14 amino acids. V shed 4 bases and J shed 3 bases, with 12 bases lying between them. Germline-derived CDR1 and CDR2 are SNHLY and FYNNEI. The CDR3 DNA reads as TGTGCCAGCAGTGGTGACAGGCAGAAAGAGACCCAGTACTTC. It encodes CASSGDRQKETQYF.

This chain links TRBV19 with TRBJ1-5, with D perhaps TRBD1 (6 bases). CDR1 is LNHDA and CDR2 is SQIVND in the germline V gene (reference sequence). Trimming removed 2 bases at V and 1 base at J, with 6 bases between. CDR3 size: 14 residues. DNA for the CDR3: TGTGCCAGTAGTATACAGGGGAGCAATCAGCCCCAGCATTTT. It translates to CASSIQGSNQPQHF.

This chain's CDR3 is CASSQGDRVNQPQHF. Written as DNA, the CDR3 is TGCGCCAGCAGCCAAGGGGACAGGGTCAATCAGCCCCAGCATTTT. The chain is built from TRBV4-1 and TRBJ1-5; 9 bases fit TRBD1. CDR3 length: 15 amino acids. V lost 1 base to trimming and J lost 3 bases; unmatched junction nucleotides: 1. Looked up from germline, CDR1 is MGHRA and CDR2 is YSYEKL.

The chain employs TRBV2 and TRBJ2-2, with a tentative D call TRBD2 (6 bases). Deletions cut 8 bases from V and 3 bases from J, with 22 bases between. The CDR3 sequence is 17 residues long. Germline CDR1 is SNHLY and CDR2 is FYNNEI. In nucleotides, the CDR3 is TGTGCCAGCTCCCAACTAACCCGGGACTCTCACACCGGGGAGCTGTTTTTT. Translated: CASSQLTRDSHTGELFF.

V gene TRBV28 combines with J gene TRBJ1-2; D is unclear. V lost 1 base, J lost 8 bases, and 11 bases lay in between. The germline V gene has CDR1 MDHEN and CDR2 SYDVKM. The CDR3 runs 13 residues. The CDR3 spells CASSLSVSPGYTF. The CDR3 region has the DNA TGTGCCAGCAGTTTATCCGTCAGTCCGGGCTACACCTTC.

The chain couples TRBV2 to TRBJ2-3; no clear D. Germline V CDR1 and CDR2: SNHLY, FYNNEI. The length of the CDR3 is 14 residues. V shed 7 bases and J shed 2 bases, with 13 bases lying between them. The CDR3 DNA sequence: TGTGCCAGCAATAGAGGTATTATCACAGATACGCAGTATTTT. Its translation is CASNRGIITDTQYF.

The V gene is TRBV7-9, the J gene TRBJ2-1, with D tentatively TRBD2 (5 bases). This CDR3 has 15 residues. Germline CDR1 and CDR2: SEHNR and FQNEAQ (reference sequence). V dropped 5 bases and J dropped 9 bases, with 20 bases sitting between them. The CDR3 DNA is TGTGCCAGCAGCCCCCGGAGGACCGGGTTTTCTGAGCAGTTCTTC. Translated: CASSPRRTGFSEQFF. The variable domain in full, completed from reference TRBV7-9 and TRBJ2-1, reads DTGVSQNPRHKITKRGQNVTFRCDPISEHNRLYWYRQTLGQGPEFLTYFQNEAQLEKSRLLSDRFSAERPKGSFSTLEIQRTEQGDSAMYLCASSPRRTGFSEQFFGPGTRLTVL.

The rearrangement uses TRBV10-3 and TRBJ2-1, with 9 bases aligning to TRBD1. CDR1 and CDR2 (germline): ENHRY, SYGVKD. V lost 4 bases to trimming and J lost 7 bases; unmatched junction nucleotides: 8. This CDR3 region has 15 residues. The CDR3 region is CAISVDRGPRNEQFF. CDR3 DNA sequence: TGTGCCATCAGTGTGGACAGGGGCCCGAGGAATGAGCAGTTCTTC.

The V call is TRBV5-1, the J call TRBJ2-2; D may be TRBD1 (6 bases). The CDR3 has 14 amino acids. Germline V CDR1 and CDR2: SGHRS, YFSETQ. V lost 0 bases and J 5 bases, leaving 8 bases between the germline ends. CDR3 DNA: TGCGCCAGCAGCTTGGACAGGGAGACCGGGGAGCTGTTTTTT. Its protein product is CASSLDRETGELFF.

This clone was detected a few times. CDR3 amino acids: CASSQGRSGGAETQYF. CDR3 coding DNA: TGTGCCAGCAGCCAAGGTCGTAGCGGGGGGGCGGAGACCCAGTACTTC. This chain uses TRBV2 with TRBJ2-5; 11 bases match TRBD2. The length of the CDR3 is 16 residues. CDR1 and CDR2 (germline): SNHLY, FYNNEI. V gave up 6 bases and J gave up 5 bases; unmatched junction bases: 11. Combining the CDR3 with reference TRBV2 and TRBJ2-5 gives the whole variable domain EPEVTQTPSHQVTQMGQEVILRCVPISNHLYFYWYRQILGQKVEFLVSFYNNEISEKSEIFDDQFSVERPDGSNFTLKIRSTKLEDSAMYFCASSQGRSGGAETQYFGPGTRLLVL.

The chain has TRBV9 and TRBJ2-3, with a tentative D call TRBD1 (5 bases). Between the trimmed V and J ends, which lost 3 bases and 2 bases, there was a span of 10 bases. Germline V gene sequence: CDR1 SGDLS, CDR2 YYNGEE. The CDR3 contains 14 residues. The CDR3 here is CASSEGHPTDTQYF. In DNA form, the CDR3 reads TGTGCCAGCAGCGAAGGACATCCCACAGATACGCAGTATTTT.

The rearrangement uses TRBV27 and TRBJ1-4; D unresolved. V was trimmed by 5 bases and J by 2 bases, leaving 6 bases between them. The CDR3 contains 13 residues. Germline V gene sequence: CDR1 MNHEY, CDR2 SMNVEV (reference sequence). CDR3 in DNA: TGTGCCAGCAGTGTCAGGACTAATGAAAAACTGTTTTTT. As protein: CASSVRTNEKLFF.

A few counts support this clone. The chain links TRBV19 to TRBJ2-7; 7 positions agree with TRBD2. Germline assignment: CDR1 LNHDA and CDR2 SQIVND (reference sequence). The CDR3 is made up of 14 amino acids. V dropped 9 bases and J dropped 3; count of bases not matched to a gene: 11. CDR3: CASRPGRGGYEQYF. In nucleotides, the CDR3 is TGTGCCAGCCGCCCAGGGAGGGGAGGCTACGAGCAGTACTTC.

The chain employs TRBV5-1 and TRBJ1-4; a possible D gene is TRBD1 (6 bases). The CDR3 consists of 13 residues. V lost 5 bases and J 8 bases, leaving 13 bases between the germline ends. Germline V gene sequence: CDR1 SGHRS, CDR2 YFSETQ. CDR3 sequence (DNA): TGCGCCAGCAGACAGGGTTCAAACGAAAAACTGTTTTTT. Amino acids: CASRQGSNEKLFF.

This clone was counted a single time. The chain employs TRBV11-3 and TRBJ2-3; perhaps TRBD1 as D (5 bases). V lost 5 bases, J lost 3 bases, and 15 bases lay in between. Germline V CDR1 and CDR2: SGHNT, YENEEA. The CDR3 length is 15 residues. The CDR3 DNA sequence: TGTGCCAGCAGCCTGACAGTCCAGAGTACAGATACGCAGTATTTT. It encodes CASSLTVQSTDTQYF. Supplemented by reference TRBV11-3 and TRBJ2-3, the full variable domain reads EAGVVQSPRYKIIEKKQPVAFWCNPISGHNTLYWYLQNLGQGPELLIRYENEEAVDDSQLPKDRFSAERLKGVDSTLKIQPAELGDSAVYLCASSLTVQSTDTQYFGPGTRLTVL.

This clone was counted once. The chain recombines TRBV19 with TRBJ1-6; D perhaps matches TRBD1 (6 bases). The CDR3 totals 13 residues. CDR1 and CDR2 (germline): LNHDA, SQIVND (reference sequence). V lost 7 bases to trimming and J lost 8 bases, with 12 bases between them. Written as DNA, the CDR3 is TGTGCCAGTACAGCAGGGGCTGATTCACCCCTCCACTTT. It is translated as CASTAGADSPLHF.

The CDR3 bases are TGTGCCAGCAGTTCCGGACAGGGATATACTGAAGCTTTCTTT. Its translation is CASSSGQGYTEAFF. The rearrangement joins TRBV28 to TRBJ1-1, with 8 bases that match TRBD1. This CDR3 is 14 amino acids long. V lost 4 bases, J lost 5 bases, and 6 bases stayed unmatched. Germline V CDR1 and CDR2: MDHEN, SYDVKM.

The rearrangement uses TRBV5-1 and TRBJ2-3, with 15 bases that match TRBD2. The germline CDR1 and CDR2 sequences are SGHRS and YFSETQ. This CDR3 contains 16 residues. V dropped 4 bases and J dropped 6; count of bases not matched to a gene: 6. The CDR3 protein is CASSPGLAGGRDTQYF. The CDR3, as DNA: TGCGCCAGCAGCCCCGGACTAGCGGGGGGGCGGGATACGCAGTATTTT.